This T cell receptor beta chain comes out of a study of OX40 agonist ivuxolimab in advanced cancers. Study results and limitations: Certain nonresponders likewise exhibited a low normalized T-cell clonal expansion. At 0.1 to 3.0 mg/kg, clonal expansion of CD4+ and CD8+ blood T cells had occurred by week 6. Averaging showed that CD8+ T cells had more expanded clones than CD4+ did.

Details on this clone: The antigen remains unidentified.

Trimming removed 3 bases from V and 8 bases from J, with 13 bases in between. CDR3 size: 14 residues. Germline V gene sequence: CDR1 LNHDA, CDR2 SQIVND (reference sequence). The table came from immunoSEQ multiplex PCR; TCRdb's copy has only in-frame clones and leaves some out. Of about 78,000 clones listed, about nine tenths were seen once; the top ten hold less than 0.25%. The sample here was CD4+ or CD8+ T cells sorted from blood, taken in a trial of the OX40 agonist ivuxolimab. The chain couples TRBV19 to TRBJ1-4; D is unresolved. This receptor was taken from an adult with an advanced solid tumor such as melanoma, head and neck, liver or kidney cancer. CDR3 sequence (DNA): TGTGCCAGTAGTATCGGGGTAGCGGGAGAAAAACTGTTTTTT. Residues: CASSIGVAGEKLFF.